A single sample is the source of the 28 T cell receptor beta chains below, sequenced in a study of T cell responses to AZD1222 COVID-19 vaccine. Sequenced by immunoSEQ multiplex PCR; TCRdb stores in-frame clones only, minus some. The data hold 90,000 to 110,000 clones, with 88% observed a single time. The source material was peripheral blood, sampled on day 0 of MenACWY control vaccination. These receptors were taken from an adult in good health.

This chain uses TRBV5-4 with TRBJ1-2; 9 bases line up with TRBD1. Germline trimming cut 4 bases from V and 4 bases from J; bases unmatched to any gene: 5. This CDR3 is 14 amino acids long. Germline V gene sequence: CDR1 SGHNT, CDR2 YYREEE (reference sequence). CDR3 sequence: CASSQGQGIYGYTF. CDR3 bases: TGTGCCAGCAGCCAGGGACAGGGAATCTATGGCTACACCTTC.

This sequence joins TRBV2 and TRBJ2-1, with 7 positions matching TRBD2. The CDR3 length is 15 residues. J was trimmed by 8 bases and V by 3 bases; bases with no gene match: 10. Germline V gives CDR1 SNHLY, CDR2 FYNNEI. CDR3 amino acids: CASSEGGMREDEQFF. The DNA of the CDR3 is TGTGCCAGCAGTGAGGGGGGGATGCGGGAAGATGAGCAGTTCTTC.

V is TRBV6-5 and J is TRBJ1-2; 7 bases match TRBD1. The V gene end was trimmed by 6 bases and the J gene end by 3 bases; junction bases not matched to a gene: 7. Germline V lookup: CDR1 MNHEY, CDR2 SVGAGI. CDR3 length: 14 amino acids. The CDR3 nucleotides are TGTGCCAGCAGCCACTACGACAGGGACTATGGCTACACCTTC. The encoded protein is CASSHYDRDYGYTF.

The genes are TRBV10-3 and TRBJ1-1, with D unresolved. The CDR3 has 13 residues. Trimming cost V 7 bases and J 8 bases, with 17 bases left between them. The germline gives CDR1 ENHRY, CDR2 SYGVKD. CDR3 protein: CAIKALDNWEAFF. In DNA, the CDR3 is TGTGCCATCAAGGCGTTAGACAATTGGGAAGCTTTCTTT.

The chain joins TRBV28 to TRBJ2-7; TRBD2 might be the D (6 bases). Per germline, CDR1 MDHEN and CDR2 SYDVKM. This CDR3 spans 14 amino acids. Between the trimmed V and J ends, which lost 6 bases and 5 bases, there was a span of 17 bases. This chain's CDR3 is CASRVAASPHEQYF. CDR3 DNA sequence: TGTGCCAGCAGGGTAGCGGCTTCACCCCACGAGCAGTACTTC.

The J gene is TRBJ1-3, the V gene TRBV4-3; the D is unclear. The CDR3 consists of 16 residues. Trimming removed 0 bases from V and 0 bases from J, with 9 bases in between. CDR1 is LGHNA and CDR2 is YSLEER in the germline V gene. CDR3 bases: TGCGCCAGCAGCCAAGACTGGACTGCCTCTGGAAACACCATATATTTT. It encodes CASSQDWTASGNTIYF.

J is TRBJ2-7 and V is TRBV18; D may correspond to TRBD1 or TRBD2 (5 bases each). The V end was cut by 6 bases, the J end by 0 bases, with 12 bases between. There are 14 residues in the CDR3. Germline loops: CDR1 KGHSH, CDR2 LQKENI. In DNA, the CDR3 is TGTGCCAGCTCCCGTCGGGACCCCTCCTACGAGCAGTACTTC. Translating it yields CASSRRDPSYEQYF.

The chain recombines TRBV2 with TRBJ1-6; 9 bases line up with TRBD1. CDR3 length: 14 residues. Trimming at V came to 5 bases and at J to 9 bases, leaving 5 bases not matched to a gene. Germline V CDR1 and CDR2: SNHLY, FYNNEI. CDR3 sequence (DNA): TGTGCCAGCAGTTCCGGGACAGGGAGTTCACCCCTCCACTTT. As protein: CASSSGTGSSPLHF.

This clone was observed once. The rearrangement joins TRBV6-6 to TRBJ1-5; 7 bases line up with TRBD1. This CDR3 contains 14 residues. V lost 5 bases to trimming and J lost 3 bases; unmatched junction nucleotides: 4. CDR1 and CDR2 (germline): MNHNY, SVGAGI (reference sequence). The CDR3 coding sequence is TGTGCCAGCAGTCTCGACAGGGACAATCAGCCCCAGCATTTT. As protein: CASSLDRDNQPQHF.

The J gene is TRBJ2-2, the V gene TRBV4-3, with a weak D call TRBD2 (6 bases). The CDR3 length is 16 residues. Trimming left V 4 bases short and J 4 bases short, with 16 bases between. The V gene's germline CDR1 is LGHNA and CDR2 YSLEER. Here the CDR3 reads CASSRREWRLTGELFF. CDR3 DNA: TGCGCCAGCAGCCGTCGGGAGTGGAGACTCACCGGGGAGCTGTTTTTT.

This clone was detected only once. The chain uses TRBV27 and TRBJ1-5, with 7 bases matching TRBD1. The junction had 7 bases not matched to a gene; V was cut back by 7 bases and J by 1 base. Per germline, CDR1 MNHEY and CDR2 SMNVEV (reference sequence). CDR3 length: 15 amino acids. The CDR3 nucleotides are TGTGCCAGCAAAAAAAACAGGGGAAGCAATCAGCCCCAGCATTTT. Residues: CASKKNRGSNQPQHF.

The V gene is TRBV25-1, the J gene TRBJ1-6, with 7 positions matching TRBD1. This CDR3 spans 14 amino acids. The V segment lost 4 bases and the J segment 10 bases; nucleotides outside the gene matches: 7. Germline V lookup: CDR1 MGHDK, CDR2 SYGVNS. DNA of the CDR3: TGTGCCAGCAGTGCGTACAGGGGAGGGTCACCCCTCCACTTT. Translating it yields CASSAYRGGSPLHF.

This clone was seen once. J is TRBJ2-5 and V is TRBV20-1; D gene unclear. Germline V gene sequence: CDR1 DFQATT, CDR2 SNEGSKA (reference sequence). This CDR3 comprises 14 residues. The V end lost 3 bases, the J end lost 2 bases, and 13 bases lay between the germline ends. The CDR3 region has the DNA TGCAGTGCTAGTGTCAGCACCCAACAAGAGACCCAGTACTTC. Translating it yields CSASVSTQQETQYF.

The genes are TRBV5-1 and TRBJ2-7; D might be TRBD1 or TRBD2, each matching 5 bases. V shed 2 bases and J shed 2 bases, with 17 bases lying between them. CDR1 and CDR2 (germline): SGHRS, YFSETQ. This CDR3 is built from 16 residues. Here the CDR3 DNA reads TGCGCCAGCAGCTTCCCCCCGGGGCGGCCCACCTACGAGCAGTACTTC. Its protein is CASSFPPGRPTYEQYF.

This chain joins TRBV2 and TRBJ1-2; the D is unclear. Germline CDR1 reads SNHLY; CDR2 reads FYNNEI. The CDR3 has 14 residues. Trimming stripped 4 bases from V and 2 bases from J, with 11 bases between. CDR3 sequence: CASSGTVTNYGYTF. The CDR3 nucleotides read TGTGCCAGCAGTGGCACAGTGACGAACTATGGCTACACCTTC.

This chain connects TRBV3-1 (or the pseudogene TRBV3-2) to TRBJ2-7; perhaps D is TRBD1 or TRBD2 (5 bases each). Germline assignment: CDR1 LGHDT and CDR2 YNNKEL (reference sequence). The V end lost 0 bases, the J end lost 0 bases, and 12 bases lay between the germline ends. This CDR3 contains 16 residues. CDR3 sequence: CASSQDWGRSSYEQYF. The CDR3 nucleotides are TGTGCCAGCAGCCAAGATTGGGGGAGAAGCTCCTACGAGCAGTACTTC.

The chain uses TRBV18 and TRBJ1-1; TRBD1 agrees at 10 bases. V was clipped by 0 bases and J by 0 bases; unmatched bases: 1. The CDR3 is 16 residues long. Germline-derived CDR1 and CDR2 are KGHSH and LQKENI. The chain's CDR3 is CASSPPTGGMNTEAFF. The DNA of the CDR3 is TGTGCCAGCTCACCACCGACAGGGGGCATGAACACTGAAGCTTTCTTT.

The chain has TRBV4-1 and TRBJ2-7, with D unresolved. The CDR3 covers 15 residues. Germline V gives CDR1 MGHRA, CDR2 YSYEKL. Trimming stripped 4 bases from V and 3 bases from J, with 16 bases between. The CDR3 protein is CASSLMGLSNYEQYF. The CDR3 coding sequence is TGCGCCAGCAGCCTCATGGGGTTGTCGAACTACGAGCAGTACTTC.

V is TRBV7-8 and J is TRBJ1-6; no firm D call. Germline V gives CDR1 SGHVS, CDR2 FQNEAQ. The CDR3 runs 16 residues. The ends were cut back, 0 bases at V and 6 bases at J, with 12 bases in the middle. DNA for the CDR3: TGTGCCAGCAGCTTAGCGCCCCGGGGAGCTAATTCACCCCTCCACTTT. Its translation is CASSLAPRGANSPLHF.

The V gene is TRBV7-2, the J gene TRBJ1-2; 9 bases fit TRBD1. Losses at the gene ends were 6 bases for V and 6 bases for J; bases not matched to a gene: 17. This CDR3 is built from 17 residues. Germline assignment: CDR1 SGHTA and CDR2 FQGNSA. CDR3 amino acids: CASSSNPGTGNRNGYTF. In DNA form, the CDR3 reads TGTGCCAGCAGTTCTAACCCCGGGACAGGGAACAGAAATGGCTACACCTTC. Using reference TRBV7-2 and TRBJ1-2 for the parts outside the CDR3, the full variable domain is GAGVSQSPSNKVTEKGKDVELRCDPISGHTALYWYRQSLGQGLEFLIYFQGNSAPDKSGLPSDRFSAERTGGSVSTLTIQRTQQEDSAVYLCASSSNPGTGNRNGYTFGSGTRLTVV.

This chain links TRBV12-5 with TRBJ2-2; 8 bases are shared with TRBD2. CDR3 length: 19 amino acids. Germline CDR1 is LGHNT and CDR2 is FRNRAP. V shed 1 base, J shed 4 bases, and the junction held 14 bases outside the gene matches. CDR3 amino acids: CASGLDPSGPLRVTGELFF. CDR3 coding DNA: TGTGCTAGTGGTTTGGATCCTAGCGGGCCGCTTAGGGTCACCGGGGAGCTGTTTTTT.

The CDR3 nucleotides read TGTGCCAGCAGTCCCCGTGGCTATGGCTACACCTTC. Its protein product is CASSPRGYGYTF. The chain joins TRBV12-3 or TRBV12-4 to TRBJ1-2; the D is unclear. This CDR3 is 12 amino acids long. Trimming removed 5 bases from V and 4 bases from J, with 8 bases in between.

The genes are TRBV29-1 and TRBJ2-7, with TRBD2 as a possible D gene (5 bases). The CDR3 loop spans 18 amino acids. The V gene's germline CDR1 is SQVTM and CDR2 ANQGSEA. V dropped 6 bases and J dropped 6 bases, with 33 bases sitting between them. CDR3 DNA sequence: TGCAGCGTCGAAATGCCGATCGGGGAAGAAAAGTACTCGGGCGAGCAGTACTTC. Protein: CSVEMPIGEEKYSGEQYF.

This clone has a single count. The J gene is TRBJ1-2, the V gene TRBV7-9; D possibly corresponds to TRBD1 (5 bases). The V end lost 7 bases, the J end lost 5 bases, and 26 bases lay between the germline ends. The CDR3 has 17 amino acids. The germline V gene encodes CDR1 SEHNR and CDR2 FQNEAQ (reference sequence). CDR3 DNA sequence: TGTGCCAGCACCCTAGCCTTGGAGGACCGGGGGATTTATGGCTACACCTTC. Amino acids: CASTLALEDRGIYGYTF.

V is TRBV13 and J is TRBJ1-6; D uncertain. The ends were cut back, 5 bases at V and 7 bases at J, with 6 bases in the middle. The CDR3 is made up of 12 amino acids. Germline CDR1 reads PRHDT; CDR2 reads FYEKMQ (reference sequence). CDR3 sequence: CASSQINSPLHF. DNA for the CDR3: TGTGCCAGCAGCCAGATAAATTCACCCCTCCACTTT.

CDR3 loop: CASSARSNQPQHF. CDR3 sequence (DNA): TGTGCCAGCAGCGCGAGGAGCAATCAGCCCCAGCATTTT. This chain uses TRBV9 with TRBJ1-5; no reliable D call. The germline V gene encodes CDR1 SGDLS and CDR2 YYNGEE. Trimming shortened V by 3 bases and J by 1 base, and 5 bases separated the two germline ends. The CDR3 loop spans 13 amino acids.

The chain is built from TRBV7-2 and TRBJ1-2, with 7 bases that match TRBD1. The CDR3 totals 15 residues. Trimming took 5 bases from V and 2 from J; bases not matched to a gene: 8. Per germline, CDR1 SGHTA and CDR2 FQGNSA. The CDR3 protein is CASSPSTGMNYGYTF. CDR3 sequence (DNA): TGTGCCAGCAGCCCCTCGACAGGGATGAACTATGGCTACACCTTC.

The rearrangement uses TRBV30 and TRBJ2-7; no clear D. Trimming shortened V by 2 bases and J by 2 bases, and 13 bases separated the two germline ends. The CDR3 has 14 amino acids. Germline V gene data show CDR1 as GTSNPN and CDR2 as SVGIG (reference sequence). CDR3 sequence: CAWSLAAGTYEQYF. The CDR3 coding sequence is TGTGCCTGGAGTTTGGCCGCTGGAACCTACGAGCAGTACTTC.